The clone carrying this T cell receptor (beta chain) showed up many times. This record comes from a study of CD8 T cells in ankylosing spondylitis. TCRdb recomputed calls from the 5' RACE reads with MiXCR, one row per CDR3 protein. The sample shows a few hundred thousand distinct CDR3 sequences, 9.5% to 12% of them seen only once. The ends were cut back, 5 bases at V and 7 bases at J, with 18 bases in the middle. The CDR3 totals 16 residues. In germline, CDR1 is MNHNS, CDR2 SASEGT. The chain uses TRBV6-1 and TRBJ1-6, with D perhaps TRBD1 (5 bases). Input material: blood, either unsorted or a sorted T cell fraction (not recorded which). This TCR derives from a male donor with ankylosing spondylitis or in good health (not recorded which). CDR3 nucleotides: TGTGCCAGCAGTCTCAACAGGAATAGTGGGAATTCACCCCTCCACTTT. It encodes CASSLNRNSGNSPLHF.